The entry below describes one TCR beta chain. This entry is derived from a study of T cells in Graves' hyperthyroidism and ophthalmopathy. Amplification yielded TCR beta CDR3 regions, with RNA transcripts as the source. The HTBI set primed first-round TCR CDR3 RT-PCR. TCRdb redid the calling of the multiplex PCR reads with MiXCR, one entry per CDR3 protein. This repertoire shows 650,000 to 800,000 distinct CDR3 sequences, 45% found once; its top ten account for about 7.2%. Germline CDR1 is SEHNR and CDR2 is FQNEAQ (reference sequence). J was trimmed by 14 bases and V by 4 bases; bases with no gene match: 12. This CDR3 contains 13 residues.

The clonotype originates from an adult man with Graves' disease, either hyperthyroidism or ophthalmopathy (not recorded which). Sequenced sample: peripheral blood or thyroid tissue (not recorded which). The chain couples TRBV7-9 to TRBJ2-3, with 7 bases that match TRBD2. The CDR3 region is CASSSILGTIGYF. CDR3 bases: TGTGCCAGCAGCTCCATATTAGGGACTATTGGGTATTTT.